This T cell receptor (beta chain) was captured in a study of T cells after yellow fever vaccination. Across the whole study: The fractions with low cell numbers were processed using SMART-Seq v4 Ultra Low Input.

Study outcomes and limitations: Post-booster samples contained most primary-vaccination clones (around 95% CD4, about 87% CD8).

This CDR3 is built from 13 residues. In germline, CDR1 is DFQATT, CDR2 SNEGSKA (reference sequence). Deletions cut 0 bases from V and 4 bases from J, with 9 bases between. By 5'RACE template switching, TCR cDNA was produced, with a universal primer site and UMIs added in the process. TCRdb re-derived calls from the 5' RACE reads in MiXCR, one entry per CDR3 protein. The sample shows 350,000 to 450,000 distinct CDR3 sequences, more than 5.5% of them seen only once. This clonotype was counted many times. Its antigen remains unidentified. This sequence was found in a man aged 25 to 40 who received the YFV17D yellow fever vaccine. The sequenced sample was PBMCs, obtained 5 days after the yellow fever booster vaccination. The rearrangement links TRBV20-1 to TRBJ2-5; no definite D call. This chain's CDR3 is CSARDLSGETQYF. The CDR3 nucleotides read TGCAGTGCTAGAGATCTCTCGGGAGAGACCCAGTACTTC.